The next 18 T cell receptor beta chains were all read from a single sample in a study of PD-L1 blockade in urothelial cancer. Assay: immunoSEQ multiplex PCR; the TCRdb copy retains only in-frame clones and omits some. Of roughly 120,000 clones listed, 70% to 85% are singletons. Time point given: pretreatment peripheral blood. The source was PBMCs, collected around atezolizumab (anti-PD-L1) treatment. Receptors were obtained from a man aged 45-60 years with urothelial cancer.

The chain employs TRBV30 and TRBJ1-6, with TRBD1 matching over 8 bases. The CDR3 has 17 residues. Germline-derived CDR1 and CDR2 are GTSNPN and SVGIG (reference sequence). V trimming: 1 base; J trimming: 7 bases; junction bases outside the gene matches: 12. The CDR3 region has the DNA TGTGCCTGGAGTGGATCCGGGACAGGTCGCCGAAATTCACCCCTCCACTTT. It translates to CAWSGSGTGRRNSPLHF.

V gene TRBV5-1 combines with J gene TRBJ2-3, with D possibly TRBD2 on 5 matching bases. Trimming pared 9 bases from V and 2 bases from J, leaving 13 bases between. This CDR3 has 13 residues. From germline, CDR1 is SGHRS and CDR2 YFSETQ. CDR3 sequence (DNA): TGCGCCACAACCAGCGGCTACACAGATACGCAGTATTTT. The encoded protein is CATTSGYTDTQYF.

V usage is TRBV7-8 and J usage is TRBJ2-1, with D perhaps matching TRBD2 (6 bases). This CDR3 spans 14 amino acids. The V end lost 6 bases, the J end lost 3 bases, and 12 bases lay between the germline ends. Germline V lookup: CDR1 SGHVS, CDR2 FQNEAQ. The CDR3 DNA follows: TGTGCCAGCAGAAACGGGGGACGCTACAATGAGCAGTTCTTC. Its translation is CASRNGGRYNEQFF.

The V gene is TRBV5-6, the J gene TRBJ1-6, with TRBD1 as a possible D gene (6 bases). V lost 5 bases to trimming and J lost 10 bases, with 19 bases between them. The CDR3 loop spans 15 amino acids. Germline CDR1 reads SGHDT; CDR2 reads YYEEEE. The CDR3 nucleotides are TGTGCCAGCAGAAGTCGGACAGTTCCGGGCTCACCCCTCCACTTT. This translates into CASRSRTVPGSPLHF.

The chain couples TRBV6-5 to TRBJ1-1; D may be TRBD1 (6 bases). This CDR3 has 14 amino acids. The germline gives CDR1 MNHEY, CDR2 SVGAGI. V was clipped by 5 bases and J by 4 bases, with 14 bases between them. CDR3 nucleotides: TGTGCCAGCAGTGCCCTTCCAGGGGCCACTGAAGCTTTCTTT. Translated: CASSALPGATEAFF.

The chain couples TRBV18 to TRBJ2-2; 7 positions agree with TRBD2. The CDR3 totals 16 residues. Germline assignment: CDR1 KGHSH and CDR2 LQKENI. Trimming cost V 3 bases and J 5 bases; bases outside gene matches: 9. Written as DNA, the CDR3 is TGTGCCAGCTCACCCCGGACGGGAGGTCGTACCGGGGAGCTGTTTTTT. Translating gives CASSPRTGGRTGELFF.

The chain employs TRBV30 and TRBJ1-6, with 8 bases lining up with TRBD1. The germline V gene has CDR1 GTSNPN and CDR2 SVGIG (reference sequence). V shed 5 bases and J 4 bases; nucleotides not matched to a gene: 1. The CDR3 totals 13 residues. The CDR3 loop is CAWDRGYNSPLHF. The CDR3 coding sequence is TGTGCCTGGGACAGGGGATATAATTCACCCCTCCACTTT.

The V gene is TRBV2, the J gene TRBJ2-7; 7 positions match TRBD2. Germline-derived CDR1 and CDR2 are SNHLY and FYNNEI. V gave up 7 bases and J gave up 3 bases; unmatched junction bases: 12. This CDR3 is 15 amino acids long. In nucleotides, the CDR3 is TGTGCCAGCATCACGAACGGGAGGCTGAACTACGAGCAGTACTTC. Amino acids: CASITNGRLNYEQYF.

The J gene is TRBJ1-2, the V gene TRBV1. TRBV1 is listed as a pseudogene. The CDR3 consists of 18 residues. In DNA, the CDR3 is TGCACCAGCAGCCAAGATCGGCGGCGGTGGATCGAACTCTATGGCTACACCTTC. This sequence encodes CTSSQDRRRWIELYGYTF.

The chain's CDR3 is CASSYPGSREQYF. For the CDR3, the DNA is TGTGCCAGCAGTTACCCGGGGTCGAGGGAGCAGTACTTC. The rearrangement links TRBV6-6 to TRBJ2-7; weak D call: TRBD2 (5 bases). The CDR3 extends over 13 amino acids. Trimming cost V 2 bases and J 7 bases, with 12 bases left between them. CDR1 MNHNY and CDR2 SVGAGI come from the germline V gene (reference sequence).

The CDR3 DNA reads TGTGCCGCGGGACCCTCTGGCCTTGAGCAGTTCTTC. This sequence encodes CAAGPSGLEQFF. The rearrangement links TRBV6-6 to TRBJ2-1; a possible D gene is TRBD2 (6 bases). The CDR3 extends over 12 amino acids. Germline V CDR1 and CDR2: MNHNY, SVGAGI (reference sequence). Trimming removed 11 bases at V and 9 bases at J, with 17 bases between.

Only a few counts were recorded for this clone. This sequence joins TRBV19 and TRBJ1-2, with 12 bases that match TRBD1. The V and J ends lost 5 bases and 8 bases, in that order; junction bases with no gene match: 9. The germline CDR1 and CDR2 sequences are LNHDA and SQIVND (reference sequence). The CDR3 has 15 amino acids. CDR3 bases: TGTGCCAGTAGTTGGCTGGGACAGGGGGCTGAGGGCTACACCTTC. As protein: CASSWLGQGAEGYTF. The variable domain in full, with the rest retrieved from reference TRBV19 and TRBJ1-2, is DGGITQSPKYLFRKEGQNVTLSCEQNLNHDAMYWYRQDPGQGLRLIYYSQIVNDFQKGDIAEGYSVSREKKESFPLTVTSAQKNPTAFYLCASSWLGQGAEGYTFGSGTRLTVV.

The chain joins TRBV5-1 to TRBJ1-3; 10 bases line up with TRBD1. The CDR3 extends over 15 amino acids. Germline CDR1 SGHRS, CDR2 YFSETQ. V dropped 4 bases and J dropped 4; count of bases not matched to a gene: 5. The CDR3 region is CASSRGTGEGNTIYF. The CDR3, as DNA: TGCGCCAGCAGCCGGGGGACAGGGGAAGGAAACACCATATATTTT.

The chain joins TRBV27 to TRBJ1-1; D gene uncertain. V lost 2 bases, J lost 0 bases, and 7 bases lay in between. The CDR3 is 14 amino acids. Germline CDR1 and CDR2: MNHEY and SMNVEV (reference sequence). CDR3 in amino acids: CASSLRGMNTEAFF. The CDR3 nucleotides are TGTGCCAGCAGTTTACGAGGGATGAACACTGAAGCTTTCTTT.

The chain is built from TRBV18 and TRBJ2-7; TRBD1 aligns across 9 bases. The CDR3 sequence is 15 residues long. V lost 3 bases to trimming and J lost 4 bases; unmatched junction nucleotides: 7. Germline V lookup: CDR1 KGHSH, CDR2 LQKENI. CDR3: CASSPPGQGRYEQYF. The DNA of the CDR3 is TGTGCCAGCTCACCTCCGGGACAGGGAAGGTACGAGCAGTACTTC.

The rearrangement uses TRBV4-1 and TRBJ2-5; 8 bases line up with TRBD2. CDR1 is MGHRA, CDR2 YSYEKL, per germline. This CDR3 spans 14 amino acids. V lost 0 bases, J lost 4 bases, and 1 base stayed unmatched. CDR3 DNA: TGCGCCAGCAGCCAAGACGGACTAGCAGAGACCCAGTACTTC. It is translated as CASSQDGLAETQYF.

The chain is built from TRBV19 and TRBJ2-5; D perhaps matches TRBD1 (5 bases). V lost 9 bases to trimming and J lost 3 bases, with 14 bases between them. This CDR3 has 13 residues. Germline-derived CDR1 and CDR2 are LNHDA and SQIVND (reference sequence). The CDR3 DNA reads TGTGCCAGCTCTACAGGAAGAAAAGAGACCCAGTACTTC. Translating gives CASSTGRKETQYF.

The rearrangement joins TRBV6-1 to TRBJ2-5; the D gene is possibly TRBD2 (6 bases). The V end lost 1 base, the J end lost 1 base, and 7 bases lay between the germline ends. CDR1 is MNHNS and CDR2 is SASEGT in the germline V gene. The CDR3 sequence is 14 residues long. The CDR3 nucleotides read TGTGCCAGCAGTGAAGAGCGGGTCCAAGAGACCCAGTACTTC. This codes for CASSEERVQETQYF.